This T cell receptor beta chain derives from a study of T and B cells in COVID-19 patients. Study in general: The recovered cohort's median age was 34 years, versus about 63 years in active infection. Notes on the study in general: At recovery TRB diversity and richness exceeded healthy donors, after highly clonal active COVID-19 repertoires.

Each TRB amplification used roughly 250-550 ng of genomic DNA from blood. CDR1 and CDR2 (germline): MNHNY, SVGAGI (reference sequence). The CDR3 loop spans 14 amino acids. Trimming at V came to 5 bases and at J to 8 bases, leaving 9 bases not matched to a gene. By sample fraction, this clonotype is medium-sized. Antigen unknown. Multiplex PCR with BIOMED2 TRB-A/B primer pools amplified TRB rearrangements. TCRdb redid the calling of the multiplex PCR reads with MiXCR, one entry per CDR3 protein. This sample has about 5,200 distinct CDR3 sequences; about 25% occur once, and the top ten carry about 5%. Sequenced material: blood. This clonotype was sampled from a human donor with active COVID-19. The rearrangement joins TRBV6-6 to TRBJ2-1, with 7 bases aligning to TRBD2. DNA for the CDR3: TGTGCCAGCAGTCGGGGGTGGGAGGGAGATGAGCAGTTCTTC. This translates into CASSRGWEGDEQFF.